The 14 T cell receptor beta chains reported below all come from one sample, sequenced in a study of glioma-infiltrating T cells after dendritic cell vaccination. Produced via immunoSEQ multiplex PCR; TCRdb's table is partial and in-frame only. The data show under 100,000 clones, roughly 84% seen once. The sequences come from blood, collected before dendritic cell vaccination. All receptors come from a human donor with glioblastoma.

The chain recombines TRBV5-4 with TRBJ1-6; the D is unclear. The germline V gene has CDR1 SGHNT and CDR2 YYREEE (reference sequence). The CDR3 is 15 amino acids. V gave up 4 bases and J gave up 4 bases, with 12 bases separating them. As DNA, the CDR3 is TGTGCCAGCAGCCCTGATGACATTTATAATTCACCCCTCCACTTT. Translating gives CASSPDDIYNSPLHF.

This chain uses TRBV10-1 with TRBJ1-4, with a weak D call TRBD1 (6 bases). Germline V lookup: CDR1 WNHNN, CDR2 SYGVQD (reference sequence). The CDR3 loop spans 15 amino acids. V lost 6 bases, J lost 0 bases, and 11 bases lay in between. CDR3 sequence: CASRNGTPTNEKLFF. The CDR3 nucleotides read TGCGCCAGCAGGAATGGGACACCAACTAATGAAAAACTGTTTTTT.

The V and J genes are TRBV7-9 and TRBJ1-3; 7 positions match TRBD1. The J call may be in error: the DNA end matches TRBJ2-2 better. Germline V gene data show CDR1 as SEHNR and CDR2 as FQNEAQ (reference sequence). The length of the CDR3 is 15 residues. The CDR3 DNA is TGTGCCAGCAGCCAACCCCAGGGGGACACCGGGGAGCTGTTTTTT. Protein product: CASSQPQGDTGELFF.

The DNA for the CDR3 is TGCGCCAATCCGGAGGCTCCCACAGATACGCAGTATTTT. Residues: CANPEAPTDTQYF. This rearrangement joins TRBV10-1 to TRBJ2-3, with D possibly being TRBD2 (5 bases). V was trimmed by 10 bases and J by 2 bases, leaving 13 bases between them. Germline V CDR1 and CDR2: WNHNN, SYGVQD (reference sequence). There are 13 residues in the CDR3.

The chain recombines TRBV9 with TRBJ1-2, with TRBD1 as a possible D gene (5 bases). V gave up 3 bases and J gave up 2 bases, with 8 bases separating them. CDR1 SGDLS and CDR2 YYNGEE come from the germline V gene. The length of the CDR3 is 13 residues. CDR3 amino acids: CASSAQVNYGYTF. In DNA, the CDR3 is TGTGCCAGCAGCGCACAGGTGAACTATGGCTACACCTTC.

This chain uses TRBV5-6 with TRBJ1-1, with D possibly being TRBD1 (5 bases). This CDR3 contains 14 residues. Germline V CDR1 and CDR2: SGHDT, YYEEEE. V lost 4 bases and J 10 bases, leaving 20 bases between the germline ends. CDR3 residues: CASSAGQTGLGAFF. The CDR3 DNA is TGTGCCAGCAGCGCAGGGCAGACTGGGCTGGGAGCTTTCTTT.

A word on this clone: The same CDR3 also results from other DNA sequences found in this sample. The chain uses TRBV6-5 and TRBJ2-7, with a weak D call TRBD2 (6 bases). The CDR3 sequence is 14 residues long. Looked up from germline, CDR1 is MNHEY and CDR2 is SVGAGI. V was trimmed by 0 bases and J by 2 bases, leaving 8 bases between them. CDR3 coding DNA: TGTGCCAGCAGTTACTCGGAGGGCGCCTACGAGCAGTACTTC. Its translation: CASSYSEGAYEQYF.

This chain links TRBV7-2 with TRBJ2-6, with 8 bases matching TRBD2. The CDR3 is 18 amino acids. Germline V gene lookup returns CDR1 SGHTA and CDR2 FQGNSA. Trimming removed 8 bases from V and 0 bases from J; junction bases left unmatched: 12. The chain's CDR3 is CASPRGGLSPSGANVLTF. CDR3 sequence (DNA): TGTGCCAGCCCTCGGGGGGGTCTCTCCCCCTCTGGGGCCAACGTCCTGACTTTC.

This chain links TRBV30 with TRBJ1-1; 8 bases agree with TRBD1. Germline trimming cut 2 bases from V and 4 bases from J; bases unmatched to any gene: 6. The CDR3 has 14 residues. Germline CDR1 is GTSNPN and CDR2 is SVGIG (reference sequence). In DNA form, the CDR3 reads TGTGCCTGGAGTCGCGGACAGGGAGGCACTGAAGCTTTCTTT. Translation gives CAWSRGQGGTEAFF.

This chain joins TRBV11-2 and TRBJ1-4; D is possibly TRBD1 (5 bases). The V end was cut by 5 bases, the J end by 6 bases, with 13 bases between. Looked up from germline, CDR1 is SGHAT and CDR2 is FQNNGV. There are 14 residues in the CDR3. The CDR3 reads CASSPKGRDEKLFF. In DNA, the CDR3 is TGTGCCAGCAGCCCCAAGGGGAGGGATGAAAAACTGTTTTTT.

Here the CDR3 reads CASSAGYGYTF. CDR3 coding DNA: TGTGCCAGCTCTGCGGGGTATGGCTACACCTTC. The rearrangement uses TRBV9 and TRBJ1-2; no firm D call. CDR3 length equals 11 residues. Germline values: CDR1 SGDLS, CDR2 YYNGEE. V dropped 7 bases and J dropped 5 bases, with 9 bases sitting between them.

The chain has TRBV4-1 and TRBJ2-2; TRBD2 matches 9 bases. This CDR3 is built from 17 residues. The junction had 11 bases not matched to a gene; V was cut back by 4 bases and J by 5 bases. CDR1 is MGHRA, CDR2 YSYEKL, per germline. The CDR3 DNA follows: TGCGCCAGCAGCCGAGGAGAGGCGCGGGGGGGAACCGGGGAGCTGTTTTTT. Protein sequence: CASSRGEARGGTGELFF.

CDR3 residues: CAISETGVSNQPQHF. The CDR3 DNA reads TGTGCCATCAGTGAGACAGGGGTCAGCAATCAGCCCCAGCATTTT. The chain carries TRBV10-3 and TRBJ1-5, with 7 nucleotides matching TRBD1. Per germline, CDR1 ENHRY and CDR2 SYGVKD. V lost 2 bases, J lost 1 base, and 2 bases stayed unmatched. The CDR3 length is 15 residues.

V and J are TRBV4-3 and TRBJ2-2, with TRBD2 identical over 16 bases. CDR3 length equals 21 residues. From germline, CDR1 is LGHNA and CDR2 YSLEER. J gave up 7 bases and V 2 bases, and 16 bases lay outside the gene matches. The CDR3 DNA reads TGCGCCAGCAGCCAAATGGGCACCGGGACTAGCGGGAGGGTAGGGGGCGGGGAGCTGTTTTTT. The encoded protein is CASSQMGTGTSGRVGGGELFF.